The clone carrying this T cell receptor (beta chain) showed up many times. Its antigen is unidentified. From germline, CDR1 is SGHTA and CDR2 FQGNSA. This CDR3 is built from 11 residues. The V end was cut by 2 bases, the J end by 9 bases, with 7 bases between. TCRdb re-called the 5' RACE reads with MiXCR, one entry per CDR3 protein. The data show approximately 300,000 distinct CDR3 sequences, 8.7% seen once. The data stem from a study of T cells after yellow fever vaccination. Study-level findings and limits: There was a possibility that FACS-sorted repertoires contained abundant clonotypes contaminating from the bulk population. Relatively few clonotypes were ones that appeared in both CD4 and CD8 compartments.

This receptor was taken from a young man who received the YFV17D yellow fever vaccine. The chain joins TRBV7-2 to TRBJ1-1; TRBD1 is a possible D gene (6 bases). Sequenced material: PBMCs, taken on the day of the first yellow fever vaccination. CDR3: CASSLWGQAFF. The CDR3 DNA reads as TGTGCCAGCAGCTTATGGGGGCAAGCTTTCTTT.